These 11 T cell receptor beta chains share one sample of origin, sequenced in a study of cytomegalovirus exposure and HLA in healthy donors. Use of 60 Vbeta and 13 Jbeta primers characterized the PCR. Sequenced by immunoSEQ multiplex PCR; TCRdb stores in-frame clones only, minus some. The table shows about 78,000 clones, with approximately 80% occurring only once. The sequenced sample was PBMCs. These receptors originate from a woman aged 45 to 65 in good health and CMV-seropositive.

The sample holds one count of this clone. J is TRBJ1-2 and V is TRBV5-6; 7 bases agree with TRBD1. The germline CDR1 and CDR2 sequences are SGHDT and YYEEEE. With V trimmed by 4 bases and J by 2 bases, 8 bases remained unmatched. There are 15 residues in the CDR3. DNA of the CDR3: TGTGCCAGCAGCCCAGAGACAGGGAAAAACTATGGCTACACCTTC. It encodes CASSPETGKNYGYTF. The full variable domain, in which reference TRBV5-6 and TRBJ1-2 provide the parts outside the CDR3, is DAGVTQSPTHLIKTRGQQVTLRCSPKSGHDTVSWYQQALGQGPQFIFQYYEEEERQRGNFPDRFSGHQFPNYSSELNVNALLLGDSALYLCASSPETGKNYGYTFGSGTRLTVV.

The sample holds a few counts of this clone. J is TRBJ2-3 and V is TRBV10-3, with TRBD1 as a possible D gene (6 bases). V lost 11 bases to trimming and J lost 4 bases, with 7 bases between them. Germline CDR1 and CDR2: ENHRY and SYGVKD. The CDR3 runs 10 residues. CDR3 loop: CASGADTQYF. The DNA of the CDR3 is TGTGCCTCAGGGGCAGATACGCAGTATTTT.

Here the CDR3 reads CASSSGRDQPQHF. The CDR3 DNA reads TGTGCCAGCAGCTCGGGGAGGGATCAGCCCCAGCATTTT. The rearrangement links TRBV7-3 to TRBJ1-5; no reliable D call. This CDR3 spans 13 amino acids. Germline V gives CDR1 SGHTA, CDR2 FQGTGA. Trimming pared 4 bases from V and 5 bases from J, leaving 9 bases between.

The table lists this clone with a few counts. The chain links TRBV11-2 to TRBJ1-3; 8 nucleotides agree with TRBD1. Germline-derived CDR1 and CDR2 are SGHAT and FQNNGV. The CDR3 loop spans 15 amino acids. V shed 5 bases and J 4 bases; nucleotides not matched to a gene: 7. The DNA of the CDR3 is TGTGCCAGCAGCCCAGGACAGGGTCCGGGAAACACCATATATTTT. This sequence encodes CASSPGQGPGNTIYF. Together with reference TRBV11-2 and TRBJ1-3, the CDR3 gives the full variable domain: EAGVAQSPRYKIIEKRQSVAFWCNPISGHATLYWYQQILGQGPKLLIQFQNNGVVDDSQLPKDRFSAERLKGVDSTLKIQPAKLEDSAVYLCASSPGQGPGNTIYFGEGSWLTVV.

The CDR3, as DNA: TGTGCCAGCAGCTTATCTAGGCGGGAGGTCGAGATTACGCAGTATTTT. Translated, it gives CASSLSRREVEITQYF. The chain recombines TRBV7-9 with TRBJ2-3; 8 bases agree with TRBD2. This CDR3 region has 16 residues. The ends lost 2 bases at V and 8 bases at J; junction bases unmatched: 12. CDR1 is SEHNR, CDR2 FQNEAQ, per germline (reference sequence).

CDR3 protein: CASSQEYTEAFF. The CDR3 DNA follows: TGCGCCAGCAGCCAAGAGTATACTGAAGCTTTCTTT. The gene calls are TRBV4-1 and TRBJ1-1, with D hard to call. The V end was cut by 0 bases, the J end by 5 bases, with 4 bases between. CDR3 size: 12 residues. Germline CDR1 reads MGHRA; CDR2 reads YSYEKL.

The genes are TRBV6-6 and TRBJ1-3; D is possibly TRBD1 (6 bases). The CDR3 has 14 residues. The germline V gene encodes CDR1 MNHNY and CDR2 SVGAGI (reference sequence). V was clipped by 6 bases and J by 1 base, with 10 bases between them. CDR3 sequence (DNA): TGTGCCAGCAGGCAGGGGTTTTCTGGAAACACCATATATTTT. Translating it yields CASRQGFSGNTIYF.

This sequence joins TRBV9 and TRBJ2-3; 8 bases agree with TRBD2. V lost 0 bases to trimming and J lost 4 bases; unmatched junction nucleotides: 10. This CDR3 spans 17 amino acids. CDR1 is SGDLS, CDR2 YYNGEE, per germline. In DNA form, the CDR3 reads TGTGCCAGCAGCGTAGGTCGAAGCGGGAGCGGAGCAGATACGCAGTATTTT. Translation: CASSVGRSGSGADTQYF. Full variable domain (remainder filled in from reference TRBV9 and TRBJ2-3): DSGVTQTPKHLITATGQRVTLRCSPRSGDLSVYWYQQSLDQGLQFLIQYYNGEERAKGNILERFSAQQFPDLHSELNLSSLELGDSALYFCASSVGRSGSGADTQYFGPGTRLTVL.

The genes are TRBV11-3 and TRBJ1-4, with D unresolved. V lost 5 bases and J 4 bases, leaving 5 bases between the germline ends. In germline, CDR1 is SGHNT, CDR2 YENEEA. The CDR3 loop spans 12 amino acids. The CDR3: CASSRSNEKLFF. DNA for the CDR3: TGTGCCAGCAGCCGTAGTAATGAAAAACTGTTTTTT.

This clone was observed a few times. V usage is TRBV7-9 and J usage is TRBJ1-1, with no clear D. Germline V gene lookup returns CDR1 SEHNR and CDR2 FQNEAQ (reference sequence). The length of the CDR3 is 12 residues. Trimming stripped 2 bases from V and 7 bases from J, with 8 bases between. CDR3 sequence reads: CASSLLSGEAFF. CDR3 bases: TGTGCCAGCAGCTTACTCTCCGGTGAAGCTTTCTTT. Full variable domain (outside the CDR3, taken from reference TRBV7-9 and TRBJ1-1): DTGVSQNPRHKITKRGQNVTFRCDPISEHNRLYWYRQTLGQGPEFLTYFQNEAQLEKSRLLSDRFSAERPKGSFSTLEIQRTEQGDSAMYLCASSLLSGEAFFGQGTRLTVV.

The V call is TRBV6-1, the J call TRBJ2-7; 8 positions agree with TRBD1. J gave up 11 bases and V 3 bases, and 3 bases lay outside the gene matches. Germline values: CDR1 MNHNS, CDR2 SASEGT. The CDR3 spans 11 residues. CDR3 sequence reads: CASSDRGPKYF. The CDR3 DNA is TGTGCCAGCAGTGACAGGGGGCCTAAGTACTTC.